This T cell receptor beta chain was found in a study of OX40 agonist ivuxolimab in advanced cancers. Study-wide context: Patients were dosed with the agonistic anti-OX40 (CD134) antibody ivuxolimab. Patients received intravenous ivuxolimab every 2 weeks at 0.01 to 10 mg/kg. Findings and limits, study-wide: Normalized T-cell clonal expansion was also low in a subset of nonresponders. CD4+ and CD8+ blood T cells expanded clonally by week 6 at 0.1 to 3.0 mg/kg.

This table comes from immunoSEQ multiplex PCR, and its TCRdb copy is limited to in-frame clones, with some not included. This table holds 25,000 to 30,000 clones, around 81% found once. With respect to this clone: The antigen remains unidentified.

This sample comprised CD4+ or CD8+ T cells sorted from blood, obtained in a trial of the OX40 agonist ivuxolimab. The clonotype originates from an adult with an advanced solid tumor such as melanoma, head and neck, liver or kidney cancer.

CDR3 nucleotides: TGTGCCAGCAGTGATCGGAACAGCTATGGCTACACCTTC. This translates into CASSDRNSYGYTF. V is TRBV2 and J is TRBJ1-2; D is undetermined. Per germline, CDR1 SNHLY and CDR2 FYNNEI. The CDR3 extends over 13 amino acids. Trimming removed 3 bases at V and 4 bases at J, with 9 bases between.